This T cell receptor (beta chain) comes out of a study of identifying expanded T cells in peripheral blood. No infections or other immune events were documented during collection. CDR3 length: 15 residues. V was clipped by 1 base and J by 8 bases, with 18 bases between them. Germline V lookup: CDR1 SGHRS, CDR2 YFSETQ. The data were produced by immunoSEQ multiplex PCR, yet TCRdb's version contains in-frame clones alone and is incomplete. The sample shows roughly 63,000 clones, around 83% of them seen only once. Sequencing input: blood. The sequence derives from a person aged 18-70 years in good health. The V gene is TRBV5-1, the J gene TRBJ1-2, with D maybe TRBD1 (5 bases). CDR3 DNA: TGCGCCAGCAGCTTGCGTTTCGGGGGGAGTGAGGGCTACACCTTC. Encoded protein: CASSLRFGGSEGYTF.